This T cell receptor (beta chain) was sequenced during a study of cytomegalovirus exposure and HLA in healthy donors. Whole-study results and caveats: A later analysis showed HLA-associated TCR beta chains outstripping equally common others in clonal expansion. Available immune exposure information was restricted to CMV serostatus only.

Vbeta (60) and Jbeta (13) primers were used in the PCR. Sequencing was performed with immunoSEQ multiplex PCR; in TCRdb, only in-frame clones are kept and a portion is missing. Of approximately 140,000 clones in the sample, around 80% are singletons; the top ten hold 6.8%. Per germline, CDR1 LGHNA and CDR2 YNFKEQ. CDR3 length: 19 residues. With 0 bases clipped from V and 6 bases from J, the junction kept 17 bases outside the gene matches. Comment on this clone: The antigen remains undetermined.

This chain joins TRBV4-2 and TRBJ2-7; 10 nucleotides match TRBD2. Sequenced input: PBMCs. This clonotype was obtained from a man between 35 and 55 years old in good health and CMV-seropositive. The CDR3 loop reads CASSQDLWGIAGGRGEQYF. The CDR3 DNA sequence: TGTGCCAGCAGCCAAGATCTTTGGGGGATAGCGGGGGGCCGGGGCGAGCAGTACTTC.